This T cell receptor beta chain was observed in a study of T-cell reconstitution after alpha-beta-depleted transplantation in children. This sample's TCRbeta library carried unique molecular identifier barcodes. TCRdb reprocessed the PCR reads with MiXCR, giving one entry per CDR3 protein. The sample contains about 500,000 distinct CDR3 sequences, 32% of which appear only once. This CDR3 spans 15 amino acids. CDR1 is SGHTA and CDR2 is FQGNSA in the germline V gene. The ends were cut back, 8 bases at V and 0 bases at J, with 14 bases in the middle. The origin of this receptor is a human donor who donated a stem cell graft to a child with aplastic anemia. The input for sequencing was PBMCs from the stem cell graft donor, taken from the stem cell graft. The rearrangement links TRBV7-2 to TRBJ2-1; no clear D. CDR3 sequence (DNA): TGTGCCAGCTTAACGGGCGGAAGCTCCTACAATGAGCAGTTCTTC. It translates to CASLTGGSSYNEQFF.